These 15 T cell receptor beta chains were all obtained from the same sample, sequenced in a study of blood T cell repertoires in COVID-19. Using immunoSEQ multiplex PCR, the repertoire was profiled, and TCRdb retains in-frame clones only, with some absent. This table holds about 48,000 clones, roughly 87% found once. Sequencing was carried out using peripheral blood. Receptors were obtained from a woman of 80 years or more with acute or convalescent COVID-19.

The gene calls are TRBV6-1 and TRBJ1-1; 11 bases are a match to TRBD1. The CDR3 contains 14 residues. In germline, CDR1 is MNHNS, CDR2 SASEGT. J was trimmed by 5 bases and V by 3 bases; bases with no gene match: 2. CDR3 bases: TGTGCCAGCAGTGAGGGGACAGGGGGGACTGAAGCTTTCTTT. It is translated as CASSEGTGGTEAFF.

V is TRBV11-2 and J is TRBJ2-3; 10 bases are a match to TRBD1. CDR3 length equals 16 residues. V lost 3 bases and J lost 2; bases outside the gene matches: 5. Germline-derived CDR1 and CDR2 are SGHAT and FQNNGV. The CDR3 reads CASSFAGTGDTDTQYF. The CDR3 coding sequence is TGTGCCAGCAGCTTTGCCGGGACAGGGGACACAGATACGCAGTATTTT.

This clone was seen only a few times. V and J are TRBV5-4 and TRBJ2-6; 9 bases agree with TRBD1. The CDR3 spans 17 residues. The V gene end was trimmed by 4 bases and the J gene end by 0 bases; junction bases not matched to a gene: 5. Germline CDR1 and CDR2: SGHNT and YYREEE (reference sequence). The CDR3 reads CASSLDRGFSGANVLTF. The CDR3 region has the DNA TGTGCCAGCAGCCTGGACAGGGGCTTCTCTGGGGCCAACGTCCTGACTTTC.

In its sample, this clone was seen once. The chain's CDR3 is CATKRTGTTGELFF. Written as DNA, the CDR3 is TGTGCCACCAAGCGGACAGGGACCACCGGGGAGCTGTTTTTT. The genes are TRBV15 and TRBJ2-2, with TRBD1 matching 8 bases. This CDR3 region has 14 residues. With V trimmed by 7 bases and J by 4 bases, 5 bases remained unmatched. The germline CDR1 and CDR2 sequences are LNHNV and YYDKDF (reference sequence). Based on the CDR3 plus reference TRBV15 and TRBJ2-2, the full variable domain is DAMVIQNPRYQVTQFGKPVTLSCSQTLNHNVMYWYQQKSSQAPKLLFHYYDKDFNNEADTPDNFQSRRPNTSFCFLDIRSPGLGDTAMYLCATKRTGTTGELFFGEGSRLTVL.

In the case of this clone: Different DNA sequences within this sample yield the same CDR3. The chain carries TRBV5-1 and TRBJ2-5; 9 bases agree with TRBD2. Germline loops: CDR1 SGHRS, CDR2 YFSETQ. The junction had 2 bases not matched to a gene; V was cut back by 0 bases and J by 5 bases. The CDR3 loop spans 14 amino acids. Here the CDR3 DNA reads TGCGCCAGCAGCTTGGCCCTAGCGGGGGAGACCCAGTACTTC. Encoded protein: CASSLALAGETQYF.

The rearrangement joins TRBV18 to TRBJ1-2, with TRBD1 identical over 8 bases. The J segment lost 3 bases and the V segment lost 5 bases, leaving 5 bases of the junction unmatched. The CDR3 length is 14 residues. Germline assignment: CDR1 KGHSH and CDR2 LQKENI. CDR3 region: CASSIGTGDYGYTF. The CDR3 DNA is TGTGCCAGCTCAATTGGGACAGGCGACTATGGCTACACCTTC.

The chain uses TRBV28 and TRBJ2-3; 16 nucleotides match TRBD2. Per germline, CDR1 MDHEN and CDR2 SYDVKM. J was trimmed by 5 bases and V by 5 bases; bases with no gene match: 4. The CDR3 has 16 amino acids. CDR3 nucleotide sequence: TGTGCCAGCAGTGGGACTAGCGGGGGGGCCATAGATACGCAGTATTTT. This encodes CASSGTSGGAIDTQYF.

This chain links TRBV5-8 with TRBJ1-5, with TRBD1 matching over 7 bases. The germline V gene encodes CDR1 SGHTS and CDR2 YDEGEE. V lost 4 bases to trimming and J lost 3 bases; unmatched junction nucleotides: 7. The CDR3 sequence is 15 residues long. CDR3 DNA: TGTGCCAGCAGCCGGGACAGAGATAACAATCAGCCCCAGCATTTT. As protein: CASSRDRDNNQPQHF.

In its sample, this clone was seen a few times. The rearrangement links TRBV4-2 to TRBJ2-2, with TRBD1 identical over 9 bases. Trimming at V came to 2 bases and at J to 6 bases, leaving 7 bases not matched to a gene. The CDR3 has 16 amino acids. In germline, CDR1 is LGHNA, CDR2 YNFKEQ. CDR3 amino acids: CASSQYGTGTPGELFF. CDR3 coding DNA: TGTGCCAGCAGCCAATACGGGACAGGGACTCCCGGGGAGCTGTTTTTT.

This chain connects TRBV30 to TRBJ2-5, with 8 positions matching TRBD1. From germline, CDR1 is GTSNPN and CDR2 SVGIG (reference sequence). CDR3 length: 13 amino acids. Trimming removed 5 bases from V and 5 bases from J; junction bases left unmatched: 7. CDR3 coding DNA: TGTGCCTGGGGCGGACAGGGTTGGGAGACCCAGTACTTC. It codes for CAWGGQGWETQYF.

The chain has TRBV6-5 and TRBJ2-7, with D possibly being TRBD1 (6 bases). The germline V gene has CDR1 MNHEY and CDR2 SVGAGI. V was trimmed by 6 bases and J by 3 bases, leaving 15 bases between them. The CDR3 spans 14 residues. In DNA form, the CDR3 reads TGTGCCAGCAGCCCCAGGACAGCGAGCTACGAGCAGTACTTC. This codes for CASSPRTASYEQYF.

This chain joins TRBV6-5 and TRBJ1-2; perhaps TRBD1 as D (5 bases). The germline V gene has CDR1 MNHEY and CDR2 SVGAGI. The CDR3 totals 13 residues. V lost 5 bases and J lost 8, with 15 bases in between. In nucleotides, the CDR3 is TGTGCCAGCAGTCCAGACAGCTTAGGCGGCTACACCTTC. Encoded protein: CASSPDSLGGYTF.

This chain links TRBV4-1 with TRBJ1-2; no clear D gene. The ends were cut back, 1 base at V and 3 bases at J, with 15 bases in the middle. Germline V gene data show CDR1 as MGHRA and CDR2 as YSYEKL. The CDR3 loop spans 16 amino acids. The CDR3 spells CASSQVTGAGYYGYTF. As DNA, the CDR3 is TGCGCCAGCAGCCAAGTGACGGGAGCGGGATACTATGGCTACACCTTC.

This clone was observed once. CDR3 DNA sequence: TGTGCCAGCAGCTTATTCTCTAGCGGGGGAGTTGAGCAGTTCTTC. It encodes CASSLFSSGGVEQFF. J is TRBJ2-1 and V is TRBV11-2; TRBD2 matches at 10 bases. Trimming removed 2 bases from V and 9 bases from J; junction bases left unmatched: 7. Germline lookup yields CDR1 SGHAT and CDR2 FQNNGV. This CDR3 contains 15 residues.

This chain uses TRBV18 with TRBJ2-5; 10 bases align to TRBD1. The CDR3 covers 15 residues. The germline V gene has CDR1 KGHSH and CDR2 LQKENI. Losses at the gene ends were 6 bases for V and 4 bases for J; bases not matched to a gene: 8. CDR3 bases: TGTGCCAGCTCGCCCGGGACAGGGGCAGGAGAGACCCAGTACTTC. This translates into CASSPGTGAGETQYF.